This passage covers 2 T cell receptor beta chains from one sample sequenced in a study of radiation and T cells in renal cell carcinoma. The repertoire was sequenced with immunoSEQ multiplex PCR; TCRdb's copy has only in-frame clones and lacks some. The sample lists about 120,000 clones, about four fifths occurring once. Time point reported: blood 2 weeks post-SBRT. Treatment: 15 Gy SBRT to primary tumor, nephrectomy 4 weeks later. The sample consisted of blood, taken from a patient whose treatment included radiotherapy and nephrectomy. These receptors all stem from a man in his forties or fifties with renal cell carcinoma.

Comments on this clone: A read error may account for a junction end that differs from germline. The chain links TRBV5-8 to TRBJ2-1, with 8 bases fitting TRBD1. Germline V CDR1 and CDR2: SGHTS, YDEGEE. This CDR3 is 12 amino acids long. The CDR3 loop is CASSLVVDRVIF. In DNA form, the CDR3 reads TGTGCCAGCAGCTTGGTAGTGGACAGGGTAATCTTC. Supplemented by reference TRBV5-8 and TRBJ2-1, the full variable domain reads EAGVTQSPTHLIKTRGQQATLRCSPISGHTSVYWYQQALGLGLQFLLWYDEGEERNRGNFPPRFSGRQFPNYSSELNVNALELEDSALYLCASSLVVDRVIFGPGTRLTVL.

This clone has a single count. The chain joins TRBV19 to TRBJ1-1; possible D gene TRBD1, 6 bases. Germline CDR1 is LNHDA and CDR2 is SQIVND (reference sequence). V was shortened by 3 bases and J by 1 base, with 27 bases between the two germline ends. The CDR3 is 20 amino acids. CDR3 region: CASSIGAAQAGANKNTEAFF. DNA for the CDR3: TGTGCCAGTAGTATTGGAGCGGCTCAGGCAGGGGCGAATAAGAACACTGAAGCTTTCTTT. Full variable domain (remainder filled in from reference TRBV19 and TRBJ1-1): DGGITQSPKYLFRKEGQNVTLSCEQNLNHDAMYWYRQDPGQGLRLIYYSQIVNDFQKGDIAEGYSVSREKKESFPLTVTSAQKNPTAFYLCASSIGAAQAGANKNTEAFFGQGTRLTVV.